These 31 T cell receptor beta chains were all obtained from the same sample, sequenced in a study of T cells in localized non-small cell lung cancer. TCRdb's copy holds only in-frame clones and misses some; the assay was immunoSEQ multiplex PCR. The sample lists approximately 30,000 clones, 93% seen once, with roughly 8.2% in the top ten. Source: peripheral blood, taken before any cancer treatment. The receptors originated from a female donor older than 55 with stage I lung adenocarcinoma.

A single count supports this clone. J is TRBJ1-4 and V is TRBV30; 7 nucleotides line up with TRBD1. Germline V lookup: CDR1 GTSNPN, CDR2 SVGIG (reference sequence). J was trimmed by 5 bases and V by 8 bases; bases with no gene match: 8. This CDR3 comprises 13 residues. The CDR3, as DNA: TGTGCCGGCCTTACAGGGGAGAATGAAAAACTGTTTTTT. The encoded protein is CAGLTGENEKLFF.

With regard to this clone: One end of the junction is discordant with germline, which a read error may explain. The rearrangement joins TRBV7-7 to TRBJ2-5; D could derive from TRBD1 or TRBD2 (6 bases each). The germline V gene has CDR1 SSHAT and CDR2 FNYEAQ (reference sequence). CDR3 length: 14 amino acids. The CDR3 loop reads CASSYEGGKETQYF. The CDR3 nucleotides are TGTGCTAGCAGCTACGAGGGGGGCAAGGAGACCCAGTACTTC.

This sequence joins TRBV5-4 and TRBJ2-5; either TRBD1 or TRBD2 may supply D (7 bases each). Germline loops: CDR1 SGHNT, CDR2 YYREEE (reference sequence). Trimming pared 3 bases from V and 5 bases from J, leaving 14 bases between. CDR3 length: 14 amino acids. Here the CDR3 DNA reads TGTGCCAGCAGCTCGTACAGGGGAGGGGAGACCCAGTACTTC. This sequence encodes CASSSYRGGETQYF. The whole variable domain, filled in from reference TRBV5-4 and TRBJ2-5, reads ETGVTQSPTHLIKTRGQQVTLRCSSQSGHNTVSWYQQALGQGPQFIFQYYREEENGRGNFPPRFSGLQFPNYSSELNVNALELDDSALYLCASSSYRGGETQYFGPGTRLLVL.

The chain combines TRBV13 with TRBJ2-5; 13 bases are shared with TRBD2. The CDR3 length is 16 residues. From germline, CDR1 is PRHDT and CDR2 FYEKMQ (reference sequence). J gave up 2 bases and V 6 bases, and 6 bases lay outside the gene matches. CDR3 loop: CASRNGLAGVQETQYF. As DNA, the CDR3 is TGTGCCAGCAGGAATGGACTAGCGGGAGTACAAGAGACCCAGTACTTC.

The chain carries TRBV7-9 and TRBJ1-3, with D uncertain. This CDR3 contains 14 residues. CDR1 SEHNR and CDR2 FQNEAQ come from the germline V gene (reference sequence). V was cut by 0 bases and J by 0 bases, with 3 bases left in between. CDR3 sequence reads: CASSLAFSGNTIYF. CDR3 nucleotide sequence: TGTGCCAGCAGCTTAGCCTTCTCTGGAAACACCATATATTTT. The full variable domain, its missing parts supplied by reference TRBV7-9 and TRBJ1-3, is DTGVSQNPRHKITKRGQNVTFRCDPISEHNRLYWYRQTLGQGPEFLTYFQNEAQLEKSRLLSDRFSAERPKGSFSTLEIQRTEQGDSAMYLCASSLAFSGNTIYFGEGSWLTVV.

CDR3 in DNA: TGTGCCAGCAGCTTCACCCGGACAGGGGCTAATGGCTACACCTTC. It is translated as CASSFTRTGANGYTF. The chain couples TRBV7-2 to TRBJ1-2; 9 bases are a match to TRBD1. The CDR3 is 15 residues long. The germline V gene has CDR1 SGHTA and CDR2 FQGNSA. J lost 6 bases, V lost 3 bases, and 8 bases had no gene match.

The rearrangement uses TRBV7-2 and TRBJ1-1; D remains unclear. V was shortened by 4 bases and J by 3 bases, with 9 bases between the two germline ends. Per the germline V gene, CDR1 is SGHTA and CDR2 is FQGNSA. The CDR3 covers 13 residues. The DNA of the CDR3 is TGTGCCAGCAGCTGGTCCGGGGACACTGAAGCTTTCTTT. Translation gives CASSWSGDTEAFF. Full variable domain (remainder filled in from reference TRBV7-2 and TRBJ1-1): GAGVSQSPSNKVTEKGKDVELRCDPISGHTALYWYRQSLGQGLEFLIYFQGNSAPDKSGLPSDRFSAERTGGSVSTLTIQRTQQEDSAVYLCASSWSGDTEAFFGQGTRLTVV.

This CDR3 reads CASSEGGGGGYTF. The CDR3 DNA follows: TGTGCCAGCAGCGAAGGGGGGGGCGGTGGCTACACCTTC. The chain couples TRBV7-7 to TRBJ1-2; tentatively, D is TRBD1 (6 bases). This CDR3 comprises 13 residues. Trimming stripped 5 bases from V and 7 bases from J, with 14 bases between. Germline loops: CDR1 SSHAT, CDR2 FNYEAQ (reference sequence).

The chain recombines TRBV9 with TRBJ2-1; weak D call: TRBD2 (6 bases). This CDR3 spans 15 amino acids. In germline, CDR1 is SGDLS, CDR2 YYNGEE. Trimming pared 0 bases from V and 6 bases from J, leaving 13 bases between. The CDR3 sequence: CASSVGLVSLNEQFF. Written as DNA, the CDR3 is TGTGCCAGCAGCGTAGGACTAGTATCCCTCAATGAGCAGTTCTTC.

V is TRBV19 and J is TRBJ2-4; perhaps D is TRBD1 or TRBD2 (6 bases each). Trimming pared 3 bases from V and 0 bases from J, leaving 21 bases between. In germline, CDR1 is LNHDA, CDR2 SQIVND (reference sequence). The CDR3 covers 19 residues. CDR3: CASSIRRKGGGLAKNIQYF. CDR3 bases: TGTGCCAGTAGTATTCGCAGGAAAGGAGGGGGGTTAGCCAAAAACATTCAGTACTTC. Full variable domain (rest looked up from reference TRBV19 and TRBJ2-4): DGGITQSPKYLFRKEGQNVTLSCEQNLNHDAMYWYRQDPGQGLRLIYYSQIVNDFQKGDIAEGYSVSREKKESFPLTVTSAQKNPTAFYLCASSIRRKGGGLAKNIQYFGAGTRLSVL.

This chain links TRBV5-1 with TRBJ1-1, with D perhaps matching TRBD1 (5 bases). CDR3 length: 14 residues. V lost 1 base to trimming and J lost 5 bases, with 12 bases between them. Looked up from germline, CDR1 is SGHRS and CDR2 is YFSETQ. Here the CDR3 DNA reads TGCGCCAGCAGCTTGAGGCAGGGAGGTACTGAAGCTTTCTTT. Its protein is CASSLRQGGTEAFF.

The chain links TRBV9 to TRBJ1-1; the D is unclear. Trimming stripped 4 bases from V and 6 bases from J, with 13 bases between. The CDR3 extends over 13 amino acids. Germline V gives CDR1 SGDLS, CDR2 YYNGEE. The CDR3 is CASSTSGNAEAFF. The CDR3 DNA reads TGTGCCAGCAGCACTTCGGGAAACGCTGAAGCTTTCTTT.

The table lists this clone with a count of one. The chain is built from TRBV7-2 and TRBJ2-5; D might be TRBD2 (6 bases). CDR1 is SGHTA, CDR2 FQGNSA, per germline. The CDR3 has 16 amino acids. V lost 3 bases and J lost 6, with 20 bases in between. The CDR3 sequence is CASSFGGLGPGQTQYF. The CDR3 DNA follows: TGTGCCAGCAGCTTTGGAGGGTTGGGGCCCGGACAGACCCAGTACTTC.

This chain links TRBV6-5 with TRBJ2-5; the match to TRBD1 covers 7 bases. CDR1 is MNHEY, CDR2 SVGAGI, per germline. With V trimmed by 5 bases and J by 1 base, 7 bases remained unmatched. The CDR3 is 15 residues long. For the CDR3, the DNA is TGTGCCAGCAGTCGAGGGGGCGAAACCCAAGAGACCCAGTACTTC. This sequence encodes CASSRGGETQETQYF.

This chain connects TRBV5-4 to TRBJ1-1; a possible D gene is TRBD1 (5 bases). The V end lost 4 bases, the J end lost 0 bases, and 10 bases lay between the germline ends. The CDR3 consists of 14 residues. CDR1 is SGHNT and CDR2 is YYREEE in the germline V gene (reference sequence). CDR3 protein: CASSPGIVNTEAFF. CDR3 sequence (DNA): TGTGCCAGCAGCCCAGGGATCGTGAACACTGAAGCTTTCTTT.

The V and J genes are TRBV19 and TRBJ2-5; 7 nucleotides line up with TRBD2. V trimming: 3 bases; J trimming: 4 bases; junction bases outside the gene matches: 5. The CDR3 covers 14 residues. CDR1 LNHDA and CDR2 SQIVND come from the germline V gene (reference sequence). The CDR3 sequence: CASSIGLVAETQYF. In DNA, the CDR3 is TGTGCCAGTAGTATTGGACTAGTAGCAGAGACCCAGTACTTC.

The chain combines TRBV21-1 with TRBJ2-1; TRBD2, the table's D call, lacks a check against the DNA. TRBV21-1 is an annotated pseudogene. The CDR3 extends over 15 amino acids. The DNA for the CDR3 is TGTGCCAGCAGCAAAAAGGGACTACTCCTCAATGAGCAGTTCTTC. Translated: CASSKKGLLLNEQFF.

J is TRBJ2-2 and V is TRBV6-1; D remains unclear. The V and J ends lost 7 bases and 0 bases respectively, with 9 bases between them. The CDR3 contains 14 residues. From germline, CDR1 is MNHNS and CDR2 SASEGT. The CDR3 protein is CASIRTANTGELFF. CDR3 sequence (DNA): TGTGCCAGCATAAGGACGGCGAACACCGGGGAGCTGTTTTTT.

The DNA for the CDR3 is TGTGCCTGGGGGTCGCGAACTGAAGCTTTCTTT. Translation: CAWGSRTEAFF. This rearrangement joins TRBV30 to TRBJ1-1; D is unresolved. V was trimmed by 5 bases and J by 5 bases, leaving 9 bases between them. CDR1 is GTSNPN and CDR2 is SVGIG in the germline V gene (reference sequence). This CDR3 spans 11 amino acids.

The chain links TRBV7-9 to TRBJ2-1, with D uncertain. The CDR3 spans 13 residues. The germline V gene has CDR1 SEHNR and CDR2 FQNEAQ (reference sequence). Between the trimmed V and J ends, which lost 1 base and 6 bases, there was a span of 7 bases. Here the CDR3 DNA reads TGTGCCAGCAGCTTAGGGACCTCCAATGAGCAGTTCTTC. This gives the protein CASSLGTSNEQFF.

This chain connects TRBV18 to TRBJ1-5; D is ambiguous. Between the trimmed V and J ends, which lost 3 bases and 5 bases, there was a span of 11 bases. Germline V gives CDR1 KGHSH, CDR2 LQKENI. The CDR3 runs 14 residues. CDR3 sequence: CASSPERGDQPQHF. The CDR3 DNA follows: TGTGCCAGCTCACCCGAGCGGGGTGATCAGCCCCAGCATTTT.

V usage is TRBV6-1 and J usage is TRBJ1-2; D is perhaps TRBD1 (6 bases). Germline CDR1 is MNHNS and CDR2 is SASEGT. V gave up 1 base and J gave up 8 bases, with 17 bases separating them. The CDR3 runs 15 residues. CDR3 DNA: TGTGCCAGCAGTGAAGGAACAGGGTCTAGGGGAGGCTACACCTTC. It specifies CASSEGTGSRGGYTF.

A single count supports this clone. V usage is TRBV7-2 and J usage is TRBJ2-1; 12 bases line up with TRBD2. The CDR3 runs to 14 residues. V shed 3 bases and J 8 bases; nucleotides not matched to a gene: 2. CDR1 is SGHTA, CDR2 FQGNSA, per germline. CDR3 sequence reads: CASSFSSGRDEQFF. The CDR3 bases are TGTGCCAGCAGCTTCTCTAGCGGGAGGGATGAGCAGTTCTTC.

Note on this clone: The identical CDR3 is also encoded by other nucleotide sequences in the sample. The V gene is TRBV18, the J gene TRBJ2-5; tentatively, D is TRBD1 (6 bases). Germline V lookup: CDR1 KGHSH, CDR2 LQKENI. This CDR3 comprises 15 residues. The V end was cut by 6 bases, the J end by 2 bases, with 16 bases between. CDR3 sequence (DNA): TGTGCCAGCTCCTCCAATCAGGGGCAGCAAGAGACCCAGTACTTC. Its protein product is CASSSNQGQQETQYF.

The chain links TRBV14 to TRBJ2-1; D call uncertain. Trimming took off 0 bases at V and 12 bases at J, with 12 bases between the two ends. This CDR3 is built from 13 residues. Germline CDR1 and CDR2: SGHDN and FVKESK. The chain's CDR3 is CASSQDPPQRQFF. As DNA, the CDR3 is TGTGCCAGCAGCCAAGATCCCCCCCAGAGGCAGTTCTTC.

The DNA for the CDR3 is TGTGCCACCCGGACAGGCTCGGGAGGGGAGACCCAGTACTTC. Translation: CATRTGSGGETQYF. The chain recombines TRBV6-5 with TRBJ2-5; D possibly corresponds to TRBD2 (8 bases). Germline-derived CDR1 and CDR2 are MNHEY and SVGAGI. The V end lost 10 bases, the J end lost 5 bases, and 20 bases lay between the germline ends. CDR3 length: 14 residues.

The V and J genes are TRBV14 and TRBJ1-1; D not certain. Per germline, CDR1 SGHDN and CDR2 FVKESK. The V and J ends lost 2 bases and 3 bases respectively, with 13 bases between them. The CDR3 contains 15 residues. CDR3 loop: CASSQIILGYTEAFF. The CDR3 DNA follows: TGTGCCAGCAGCCAAATTATCCTGGGTTACACTGAAGCTTTCTTT. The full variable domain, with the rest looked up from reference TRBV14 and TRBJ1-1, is EAGVTQFPSHSVIEKGQTVTLRCDPISGHDNLYWYRRVMGKEIKFLLHFVKESKQDESGMPNNRFLAERTGGTYSTLKVQPAELEDSGVYFCASSQIILGYTEAFFGQGTRLTVV.

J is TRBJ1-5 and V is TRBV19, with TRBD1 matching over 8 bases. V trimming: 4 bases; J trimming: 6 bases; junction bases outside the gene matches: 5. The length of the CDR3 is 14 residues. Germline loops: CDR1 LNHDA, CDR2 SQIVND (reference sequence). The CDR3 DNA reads TGTGCCAGTAGTAAGGGGGACAGGACTCAGCCCCAGCATTTT. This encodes CASSKGDRTQPQHF.

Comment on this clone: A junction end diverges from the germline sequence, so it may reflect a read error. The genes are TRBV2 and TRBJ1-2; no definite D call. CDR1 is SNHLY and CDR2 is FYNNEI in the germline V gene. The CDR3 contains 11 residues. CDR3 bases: TGTGCCACCAGTGATTTGGCCGGCTACACCTTC. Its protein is CATSDLAGYTF.

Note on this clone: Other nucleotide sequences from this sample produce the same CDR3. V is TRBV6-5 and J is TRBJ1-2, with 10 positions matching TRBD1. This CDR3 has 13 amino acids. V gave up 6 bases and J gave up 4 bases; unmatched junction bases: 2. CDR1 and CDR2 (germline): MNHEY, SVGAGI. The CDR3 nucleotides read TGTGCCAGCAGCCGGGACAGGGGCTATGGCTACACCTTC. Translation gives CASSRDRGYGYTF.

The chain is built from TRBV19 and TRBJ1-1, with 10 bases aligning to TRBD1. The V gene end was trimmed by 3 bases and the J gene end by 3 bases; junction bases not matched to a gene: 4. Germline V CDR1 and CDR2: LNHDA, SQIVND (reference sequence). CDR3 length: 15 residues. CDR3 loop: CASSMRTGGYTEAFF. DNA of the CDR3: TGTGCCAGTAGTATGAGGACAGGGGGGTACACTGAAGCTTTCTTT.